This T cell receptor beta chain was profiled in a study of CD8+CD57+ T cells in acquired aplastic anemia. The table lists this clonotype with many counts. Before being chosen for sequencing, patients had shown CD8+CD57+ cell expansion by flow cytometry. For CDR3 and TCR beta VDJ profiling, genomic DNA was the template used. TCRdb used MiXCR to reprocess the reads, holding one entry per CDR3 protein. The table lists 150,000 to 200,000 distinct CDR3 sequences, around half of them singletons. J was trimmed by 3 bases and V by 6 bases; bases with no gene match: 11. This CDR3 has 16 amino acids. The TCR originated in a human donor with aplastic anemia. Input material: sorted CD4+, CD8+, or CD8+CD57+ T cells (not recorded which) from PBMCs. V gene TRBV12-3 or TRBV12-4 combines with J gene TRBJ2-1; 7 nucleotides line up with TRBD2. CDR3 loop: CASSLELARIYNEQFF. The CDR3 DNA reads as TGTGCCAGCAGCCTCGAACTAGCGAGAATCTACAATGAGCAGTTCTTC.